What follows describes a single T cell receptor (beta chain). Source study methods: Reference gene primer amplification gave estimated nucleated cell counts. Sequenced by immunoSEQ multiplex PCR; TCRdb stores in-frame clones only, minus some. That table furnishes V, J and clone size, whereas the DNA furnished D and trimming. This table has 220,000 or so clones, almost 90% appearing once. This specimen belongs to a study of blood T cell repertoires in COVID-19. Trimming removed 5 bases at V and 5 bases at J, with 15 bases between. The CDR3 sequence is 14 residues long. Germline CDR1 LGHNA, CDR2 YNFKEQ. Cohort assignment relied on participant-reported clinical history.

V gene TRBV4-2 combines with J gene TRBJ1-1, with a tentative D call TRBD1 (6 bases). Input material: PBMCs or T cells enriched from blood (not recorded which). The clonotype comes from a man aged 25-45 years who had been exposed to COVID-19. This CDR3 reads CASSSTTGSTEAFF. As DNA, the CDR3 is TGTGCCAGCAGCTCAACGACAGGTTCTACTGAAGCTTTCTTT.